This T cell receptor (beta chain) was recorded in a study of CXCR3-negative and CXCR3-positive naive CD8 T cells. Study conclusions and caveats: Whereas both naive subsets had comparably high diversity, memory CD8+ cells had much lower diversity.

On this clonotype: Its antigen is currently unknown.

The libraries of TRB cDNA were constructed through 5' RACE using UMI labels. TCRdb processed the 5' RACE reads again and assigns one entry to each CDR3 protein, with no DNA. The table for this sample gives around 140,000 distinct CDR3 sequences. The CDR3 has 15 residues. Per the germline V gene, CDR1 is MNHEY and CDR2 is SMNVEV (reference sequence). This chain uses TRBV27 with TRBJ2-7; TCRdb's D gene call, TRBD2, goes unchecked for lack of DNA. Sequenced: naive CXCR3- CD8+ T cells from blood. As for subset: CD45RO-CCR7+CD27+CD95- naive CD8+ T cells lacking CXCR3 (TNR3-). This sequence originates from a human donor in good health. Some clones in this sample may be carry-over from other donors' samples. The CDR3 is CASSLIAGGSYEQYF.